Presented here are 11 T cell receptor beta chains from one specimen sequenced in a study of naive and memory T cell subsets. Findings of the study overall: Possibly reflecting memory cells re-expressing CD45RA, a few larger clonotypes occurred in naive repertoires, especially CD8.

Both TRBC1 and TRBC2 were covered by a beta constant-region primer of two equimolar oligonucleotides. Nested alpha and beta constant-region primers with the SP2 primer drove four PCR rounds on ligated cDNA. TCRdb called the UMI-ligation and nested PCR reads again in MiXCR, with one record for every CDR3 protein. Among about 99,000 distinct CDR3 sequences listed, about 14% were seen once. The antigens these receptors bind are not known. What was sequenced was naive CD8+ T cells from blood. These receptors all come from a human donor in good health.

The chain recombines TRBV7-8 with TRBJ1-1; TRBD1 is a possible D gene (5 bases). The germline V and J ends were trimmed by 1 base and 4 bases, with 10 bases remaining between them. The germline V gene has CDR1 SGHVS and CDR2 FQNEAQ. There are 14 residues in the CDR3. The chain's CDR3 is CASSLVGALTEAFF. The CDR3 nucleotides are TGTGCCAGCAGCTTAGTTGGGGCACTCACTGAAGCTTTCTTT.

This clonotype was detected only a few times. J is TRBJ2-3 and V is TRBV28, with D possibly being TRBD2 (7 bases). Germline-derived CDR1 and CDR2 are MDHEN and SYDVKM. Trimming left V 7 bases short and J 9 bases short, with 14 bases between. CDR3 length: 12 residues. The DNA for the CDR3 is TGTGCCAGCAATCCGGGGGGCCGGACGCAGTATTTT. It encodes CASNPGGRTQYF.

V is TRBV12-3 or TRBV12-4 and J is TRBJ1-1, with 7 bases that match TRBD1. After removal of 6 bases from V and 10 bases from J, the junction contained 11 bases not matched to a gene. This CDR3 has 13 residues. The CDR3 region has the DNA TGTGCCAGCAGCAACAACAGGGGAATCGGAGCTTTCTTT. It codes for CASSNNRGIGAFF.

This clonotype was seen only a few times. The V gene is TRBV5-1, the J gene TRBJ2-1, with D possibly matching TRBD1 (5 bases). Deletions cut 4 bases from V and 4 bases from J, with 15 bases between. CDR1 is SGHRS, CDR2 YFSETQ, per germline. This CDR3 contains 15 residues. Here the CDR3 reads CASSQESRAYNEQFF. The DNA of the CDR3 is TGCGCCAGCAGCCAAGAATCCAGGGCTTACAATGAGCAGTTCTTC.

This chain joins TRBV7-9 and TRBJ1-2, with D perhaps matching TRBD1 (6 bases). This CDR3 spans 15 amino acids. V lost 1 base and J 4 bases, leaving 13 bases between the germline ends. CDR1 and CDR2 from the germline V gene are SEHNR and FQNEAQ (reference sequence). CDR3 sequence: CASSLVGGDIYGYTF. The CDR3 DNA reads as TGTGCCAGCAGCTTAGTAGGGGGAGACATCTATGGCTACACCTTC.

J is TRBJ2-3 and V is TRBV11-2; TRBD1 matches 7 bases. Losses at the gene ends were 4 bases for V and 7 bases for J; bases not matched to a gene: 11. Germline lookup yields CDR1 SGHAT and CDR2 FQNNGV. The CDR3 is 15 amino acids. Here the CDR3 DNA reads TGTGCCAGCAGCTCAAGCCCGGGACAGACCCATACGCAGTATTTT. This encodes CASSSSPGQTHTQYF.

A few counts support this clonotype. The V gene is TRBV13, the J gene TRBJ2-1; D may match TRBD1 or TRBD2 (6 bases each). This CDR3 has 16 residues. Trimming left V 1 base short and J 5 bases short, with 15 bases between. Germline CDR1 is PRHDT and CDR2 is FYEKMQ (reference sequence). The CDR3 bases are TGTGCCAGCAGCTTAGACCCGGGGGCCCGAAACAATGAGCAGTTCTTC. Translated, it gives CASSLDPGARNNEQFF.

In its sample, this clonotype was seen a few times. The CDR3 coding sequence is TGCAGTGCTAGATCGTACTACAGGGGAGTCGAAGATACGCAGTATTTT. This encodes CSARSYYRGVEDTQYF. The chain couples TRBV20-1 to TRBJ2-3; 7 bases are a match to TRBD1. J gave up 5 bases and V 2 bases, and 13 bases lay outside the gene matches. The CDR3 contains 16 residues. Germline V lookup: CDR1 DFQATT, CDR2 SNEGSKA (reference sequence).

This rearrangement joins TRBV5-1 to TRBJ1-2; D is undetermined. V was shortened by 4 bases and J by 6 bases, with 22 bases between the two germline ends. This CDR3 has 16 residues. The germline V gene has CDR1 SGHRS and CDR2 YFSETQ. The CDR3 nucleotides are TGCGCCAGCAGCCCCCAGAGATCGGGGATCAATGATGGCTACACCTTC. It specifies CASSPQRSGINDGYTF.

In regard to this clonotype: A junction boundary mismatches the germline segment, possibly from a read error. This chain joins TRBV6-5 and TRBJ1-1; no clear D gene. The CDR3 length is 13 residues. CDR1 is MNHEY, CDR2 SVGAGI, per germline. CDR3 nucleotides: TGTGCCAGCAGTTACGCCGCGAGCACTGAAGCTTTTTTT. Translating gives CASSYAASTEAFF.

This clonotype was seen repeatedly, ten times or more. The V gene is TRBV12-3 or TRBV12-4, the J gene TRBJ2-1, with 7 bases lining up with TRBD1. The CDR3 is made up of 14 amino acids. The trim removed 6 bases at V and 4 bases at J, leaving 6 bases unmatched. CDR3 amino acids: CASRGQTDYNEQFF. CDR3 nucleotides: TGTGCCAGCAGGGGACAGACTGATTACAATGAGCAGTTCTTC.